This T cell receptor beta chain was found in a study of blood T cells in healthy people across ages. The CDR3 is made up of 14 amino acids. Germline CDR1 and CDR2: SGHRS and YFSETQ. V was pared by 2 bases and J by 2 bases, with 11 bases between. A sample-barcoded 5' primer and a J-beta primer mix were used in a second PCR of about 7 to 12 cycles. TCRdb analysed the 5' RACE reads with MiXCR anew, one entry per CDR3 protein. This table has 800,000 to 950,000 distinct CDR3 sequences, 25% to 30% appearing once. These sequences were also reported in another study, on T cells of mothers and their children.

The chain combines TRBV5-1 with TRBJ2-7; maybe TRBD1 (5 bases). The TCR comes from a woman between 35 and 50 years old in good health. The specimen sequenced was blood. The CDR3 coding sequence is TGCGCCAGCAGCTTCAATAAAGGGGCCTACGAGCAGTACTTC. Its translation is CASSFNKGAYEQYF.